The 7 T cell receptor beta chains below were found in one sample sequenced in a study of shared clonotypes between healthy human individuals. The repertoire was sequenced with immunoSEQ multiplex PCR; TCRdb's copy has only in-frame clones and lacks some. The sample yields fewer than 2.5 million clones, under 95% seen once. Sequenced: naive CD4+ T cells from PBMCs. Subset given: CD45RA+ positively selected. The receptors originated from a man between 18 and 35 years old in good health. Some clones in this sample may be carry-over from other donors' samples.

This sequence joins TRBV7-7 and TRBJ2-3; no definite D call. Germline assignment: CDR1 SSHAT and CDR2 FNYEAQ (reference sequence). Trimming took 0 bases from V and 4 from J, leaving 5 bases between them. The CDR3 runs to 13 residues. The CDR3 is CASSLAGPDTQYF. CDR3 bases: TGTGCCAGCAGCTTAGCCGGTCCAGATACGCAGTATTTT.

The J gene is TRBJ2-7, the V gene TRBV25-1; D tentatively fits TRBD1 or TRBD2 (5 bases each). CDR3 length: 13 amino acids. V shed 6 bases and J shed 5 bases, with 14 bases lying between them. The V gene's germline CDR1 is MGHDK and CDR2 SYGVNS. Written as DNA, the CDR3 is TGTGCCAGCAGCGCCTTGAGGGGTGACGAGCAGTACTTC. It codes for CASSALRGDEQYF.

The chain joins TRBV4-1 to TRBJ2-3; TRBD2 aligns across 7 bases. Germline V gene lookup returns CDR1 MGHRA and CDR2 YSYEKL. The V gene end was trimmed by 0 bases and the J gene end by 2 bases; junction bases not matched to a gene: 8. The CDR3 has 17 amino acids. The CDR3 DNA reads as TGCGCCAGCAGCCAAGATCGGGGCGGGAGCACCACAGATACGCAGTATTTT. Its protein product is CASSQDRGGSTTDTQYF.

The chain combines TRBV30 with TRBJ2-7, with D possibly TRBD2 on 5 matching bases. Trimming left V 1 base short and J 6 bases short, with 10 bases between. CDR1 is GTSNPN and CDR2 is SVGIG in the germline V gene (reference sequence). The CDR3 runs to 12 residues. The DNA for the CDR3 is TGTGCCTGGAGTGGAGGGATGTTCGAGCAGTACTTC. Protein product: CAWSGGMFEQYF.

This chain uses TRBV9 with TRBJ2-7, with D possibly being TRBD2 (6 bases). Germline CDR1 reads SGDLS; CDR2 reads YYNGEE. Trimming cost V 4 bases and J 2 bases, with 10 bases left between them. This CDR3 contains 13 residues. The CDR3 region is CASSPGLPYEQYF. Written as DNA, the CDR3 is TGTGCCAGCAGCCCCGGACTACCCTACGAGCAGTACTTC.

This clone was seen once. J is TRBJ2-5 and V is TRBV6-1, with D perhaps matching TRBD2 (5 bases). The germline V gene has CDR1 MNHNS and CDR2 SASEGT. V gave up 4 bases and J gave up 4 bases, with 19 bases separating them. There are 16 residues in the CDR3. CDR3 region: CASSVRDGVTGETQYF. CDR3 nucleotides: TGTGCCAGCAGTGTTCGTGACGGGGTGACTGGAGAGACCCAGTACTTC.

This clone has only one observation. V gene TRBV7-9 combines with J gene TRBJ2-3; 14 bases align to TRBD2. This CDR3 region has 12 residues. J lost 14 bases, V lost 5 bases, and 3 bases had no gene match. CDR1 and CDR2 (germline): SEHNR, FQNEAQ (reference sequence). Written as DNA, the CDR3 is TGTGCCAGCAGCGAGGGGACTAGCGGGGGGTATTTT. Its protein is CASSEGTSGGYF.